A single sample gave rise to the 26 T cell receptor beta chains below, sequenced in a study of blood T cell repertoires in COVID-19. Clones were read by immunoSEQ multiplex PCR, and TCRdb kept only the in-frame ones, dropping some. The table records fewer than 70,000 clones, around 79% of them present only once. The sample taken for sequencing was peripheral blood. These receptors were collected from a human donor in a cohort sampled during active COVID-19.

CDR3 sequence reads: CASSLAITSGRPDNEQFF. The CDR3, as DNA: TGCGCCAGCAGCTTGGCCATCACTAGCGGGAGGCCCGACAATGAGCAGTTCTTC. The J gene is TRBJ2-1, the V gene TRBV5-1; 12 nucleotides agree with TRBD2. The V gene end was trimmed by 0 bases and the J gene end by 5 bases; junction bases not matched to a gene: 9. Germline CDR1 reads SGHRS; CDR2 reads YFSETQ. The CDR3 runs 18 residues.

The J gene is TRBJ1-3, the V gene TRBV30; D gene ambiguous. The CDR3 covers 15 residues. Germline V gene lookup returns CDR1 GTSNPN and CDR2 SVGIG (reference sequence). The V and J ends lost 0 bases and 0 bases respectively, with 9 bases between them. The CDR3 bases are TGTGCCTGGAGTGTAGGAGGTTACTCTGGAAACACCATATATTTT. This encodes CAWSVGGYSGNTIYF.

This clone was recorded only once. V gene TRBV2 combines with J gene TRBJ1-3; 7 bases fit TRBD1. From germline, CDR1 is SNHLY and CDR2 FYNNEI. The trim removed 6 bases at V and 0 bases at J, leaving 5 bases unmatched. This CDR3 has 15 residues. The chain's CDR3 is CASRRQGSSGNTIYF. The CDR3 DNA reads as TGTGCCAGCAGACGACAGGGCTCCTCTGGAAACACCATATATTTT.

The chain links TRBV7-3 to TRBJ2-1, with 14 bases aligning to TRBD2. The CDR3 is made up of 15 amino acids. Germline V gene sequence: CDR1 SGHTA, CDR2 FQGTGA. V shed 5 bases, J shed 7 bases, and the junction held 4 bases outside the gene matches. The CDR3 region has the DNA TGTGCCAGCAGCCGGGGACTAGCGGGGGTGAATGAGCAGTTCTTC. Translated: CASSRGLAGVNEQFF.

As regards this clone: The sample carries other DNA sequences with the same CDR3. The chain uses TRBV2 and TRBJ2-7; perhaps TRBD2 as D (5 bases). The germline V gene has CDR1 SNHLY and CDR2 FYNNEI. Trimming removed 4 bases from V and 4 bases from J, with 8 bases in between. The CDR3 totals 12 residues. The CDR3 nucleotides read TGTGCCAGCAGTGTAGAGGGTTACGAGCAGTACTTC. It is translated as CASSVEGYEQYF.

As regards this clone: An end of the junction does not agree with germline; a read error may underlie this. This chain connects TRBV18 to TRBJ2-2; D possibly corresponds to TRBD1 (5 bases). Germline V gene lookup returns CDR1 KGHSH and CDR2 LQKENI. This CDR3 has 16 residues. Here the CDR3 DNA reads TGTGCCAGCTCATACGACAGCGTCAAGAACGCCGGGGAGCTGTTTTTT. Translating it yields CASSYDSVKNAGELFF.

The V and J genes are TRBV18 and TRBJ2-6; D is perhaps TRBD2 (6 bases). V was trimmed by 0 bases and J by 2 bases, leaving 8 bases between them. This CDR3 contains 16 residues. Germline V CDR1 and CDR2: KGHSH, LQKENI. CDR3 bases: TGTGCCAGCTCACCACCGGGGGGAACTGGGGCCAACGTCCTGACTTTC. This encodes CASSPPGGTGANVLTF.

This sequence joins TRBV21-1 and TRBJ2-7; TRBD1 is the table's D call and was not checked against the DNA. TRBV21-1 is recorded as a pseudogene. The CDR3 totals 18 residues. Here the CDR3 reads CASRGTGTGGERTYEQYF. For the CDR3, the DNA is TGTGCCAGCAGAGGGACCGGGACAGGGGGGGAAAGGACCTACGAGCAGTACTTC.

V gene TRBV12-3 or TRBV12-4 combines with J gene TRBJ1-5, with D perhaps matching TRBD1 (6 bases). Trimming shortened V by 7 bases and J by 11 bases, and 18 bases separated the two germline ends. The CDR3 contains 13 residues. The DNA of the CDR3 is TGTGCCAGCACCAGGGGACCAGCGGAAGCCCAGCATTTT. Translating gives CASTRGPAEAQHF.

V gene TRBV6-2 or TRBV6-3 combines with J gene TRBJ1-6; D not certain. Germline CDR1 reads MNHEY; CDR2 reads SVGEGT. V was trimmed by 0 bases and J by 3 bases, leaving 9 bases between them. This CDR3 contains 16 residues. Here the CDR3 DNA reads TGTGCCAGCAGTTACTCGTACCAGGACTATAATTCACCCCTCCACTTT. Amino acids: CASSYSYQDYNSPLHF.

The chain recombines TRBV7-2 with TRBJ1-2, with D possibly matching TRBD1 (5 bases). Germline-derived CDR1 and CDR2 are SGHTA and FQGNSA. This CDR3 contains 15 residues. Trimming stripped 6 bases from V and 0 bases from J, with 14 bases between. The CDR3 loop reads CASRLQVTANYGYTF. CDR3 coding DNA: TGTGCCAGCAGACTACAGGTGACAGCTAACTATGGCTACACCTTC.

This clone was seen just once. The V call is TRBV6-5, the J call TRBJ1-2; 7 bases agree with TRBD1. The CDR3 extends over 14 amino acids. CDR1 and CDR2 from the germline V gene are MNHEY and SVGAGI. J lost 5 bases, V lost 7 bases, and 10 bases had no gene match. The DNA for the CDR3 is TGTGCCAGCACCCGAGGAAGGGGACAGTATGGCTACACCTTC. It translates to CASTRGRGQYGYTF.

The V and J genes are TRBV6-5 and TRBJ2-1; TRBD2 aligns across 15 bases. The trim removed 6 bases at V and 12 bases at J, leaving 6 bases unmatched. CDR1 and CDR2 (germline): MNHEY, SVGAGI. There are 14 residues in the CDR3. As DNA, the CDR3 is TGTGCCAGCAGCCCGGGACTAGCGGGAGGTAGGCAGTTCTTC. This encodes CASSPGLAGGRQFF.

The chain combines TRBV11-2 with TRBJ2-7; TRBD1 matches 10 bases. The V segment lost 5 bases and the J segment 7 bases; nucleotides outside the gene matches: 11. This CDR3 is 15 amino acids long. Germline lookup yields CDR1 SGHAT and CDR2 FQNNGV. CDR3 loop: CASSDGQGGPREQYF. The CDR3, as DNA: TGTGCCAGCAGCGATGGACAGGGGGGGCCTCGGGAGCAGTACTTC. Together with reference TRBV11-2 and TRBJ2-7, the CDR3 gives the full variable domain: EAGVAQSPRYKIIEKRQSVAFWCNPISGHATLYWYQQILGQGPKLLIQFQNNGVVDDSQLPKDRFSAERLKGVDSTLKIQPAKLEDSAVYLCASSDGQGGPREQYFGPGTRLTVT.

J is TRBJ2-7 and V is TRBV6-2 or TRBV6-3; 9 nucleotides line up with TRBD2. CDR3 size: 14 residues. In germline, CDR1 is MNHEY, CDR2 SVGEGT. Trimming removed 6 bases from V and 9 bases from J; junction bases left unmatched: 12. Written as DNA, the CDR3 is TGTGCCAGCAGCTTCCTAGCGGGACTCCTCGGGCAGTACTTC. This codes for CASSFLAGLLGQYF.

V and J are TRBV30 and TRBJ2-7; 7 bases match TRBD2. This CDR3 has 14 residues. Germline CDR1 GTSNPN, CDR2 SVGIG (reference sequence). J gave up 2 bases and V 0 bases, and 4 bases lay outside the gene matches. As DNA, the CDR3 is TGTGCCTGGAGTGTATATGCGGGAGCCTACGAGCAGTACTTC. Protein: CAWSVYAGAYEQYF.

In its sample, this clone was seen a few times. The chain couples TRBV6-5 to TRBJ1-5; D gene uncertain. Germline values: CDR1 MNHEY, CDR2 SVGAGI. Trimming cost V 2 bases and J 5 bases, with 7 bases left between them. The CDR3 runs to 13 residues. The CDR3 loop is CASSYNSYQPQHF. CDR3 nucleotide sequence: TGTGCCAGCAGTTACAACAGCTATCAGCCCCAGCATTTT.

This clone appeared a few times. The rearrangement joins TRBV27 to TRBJ1-6, with 7 bases fitting TRBD1. The CDR3 sequence is 14 residues long. V lost 6 bases and J lost 10; bases outside the gene matches: 9. Germline assignment: CDR1 MNHEY and CDR2 SMNVEV (reference sequence). In nucleotides, the CDR3 is TGTGCCAGCAGGATAGGGGCGGGACAGTCACCCCTCCACTTT. This translates into CASRIGAGQSPLHF.

CDR3 protein: CASSFRDSVEEQYF. CDR3 nucleotide sequence: TGTGCCAGCAGTTTCCGGGACTCAGTAGAAGAGCAGTACTTC. The chain recombines TRBV27 with TRBJ2-7; tentative D call: TRBD2 (6 bases). Germline-derived CDR1 and CDR2 are MNHEY and SMNVEV (reference sequence). The CDR3 is made up of 14 amino acids. V lost 3 bases and J 7 bases, leaving 16 bases between the germline ends.

The V call is TRBV27, the J call TRBJ2-7, with unresolved D. CDR3 length: 13 residues. CDR1 is MNHEY, CDR2 SMNVEV, per germline (reference sequence). V gave up 6 bases and J gave up 2 bases, with 11 bases separating them. CDR3 in DNA: TGTGCCAGCAGACCCATCCGGGCCTACGAGCAGTACTTC. Translating it yields CASRPIRAYEQYF.

J is TRBJ2-7 and V is TRBV29-1; D might be TRBD1 (6 bases). Germline V CDR1 and CDR2: SQVTM, ANQGSEA. The CDR3 consists of 11 residues. V dropped 6 bases and J dropped 3 bases, with 9 bases sitting between them. CDR3 sequence: CSVAQGYEQYF. The CDR3 DNA sequence: TGCAGCGTAGCACAGGGCTACGAGCAGTACTTC.

The count of this clone is one. The CDR3 DNA is TGTGCCAGCAGCCAAGTACGGCGGGAGGGAGGTGAGACCCAGTACTTC. Translating gives CASSQVRREGGETQYF. The chain has TRBV3-1 (or the pseudogene TRBV3-2) and TRBJ2-5; TRBD2 aligns across 9 bases. CDR1 is LGHDT, CDR2 YNNKEL, per germline (reference sequence). The CDR3 runs 16 residues. V shed 1 base, J shed 5 bases, and the junction held 8 bases outside the gene matches.

This chain joins TRBV6-5 and TRBJ2-1, with TRBD1 matching over 9 bases. The CDR3 is made up of 16 amino acids. The germline CDR1 and CDR2 sequences are MNHEY and SVGAGI. V dropped 4 bases and J dropped 3; count of bases not matched to a gene: 7. The CDR3 DNA reads as TGTGCCAGCAGTTTCCCCGGGACAGGGAACTACAATGAGCAGTTCTTC. Its translation is CASSFPGTGNYNEQFF.

The CDR3 nucleotides are TGTGCCAGCAGCTTAGGGAGTTGGCGGGAGCACTATGGCTACACCTTC. This sequence encodes CASSLGSWREHYGYTF. The chain carries TRBV11-2 and TRBJ1-2; D gene uncertain. This CDR3 contains 16 residues. Germline-derived CDR1 and CDR2 are SGHAT and FQNNGV. V was cut by 1 base and J by 3 bases, with 15 bases left in between.

The chain links TRBV7-2 to TRBJ2-7; TRBD1 aligns across 12 bases. The CDR3 runs 19 residues. Germline values: CDR1 SGHTA, CDR2 FQGNSA. After removal of 7 bases from V and 2 bases from J, the junction contained 18 bases not matched to a gene. The CDR3 bases are TGTGCCAGCACCCCCAGGGACAGGGGGCCCAACTCGCAACCCTACGAGCAGTACTTC. Translated, it gives CASTPRDRGPNSQPYEQYF.

The DNA for the CDR3 is TGTGCCAGCTCATTTACGGGGGCAACTAATGAAAAACTGTTTTTT. It encodes CASSFTGATNEKLFF. V and J are TRBV18 and TRBJ1-4; TRBD1 might be the D (5 bases). V lost 5 bases, J lost 0 bases, and 10 bases lay in between. Germline CDR1 and CDR2: KGHSH and LQKENI. This CDR3 has 15 amino acids.